The entry below gives a single T cell receptor (beta chain) sequence along with its context. What antigen it recognizes has not been identified. Per-base quality was not reported, and no clone a single base away is much larger than it. The CDR3 regions of human TCRbeta chains were analyzed by immunosequencing. Processing in the source paper ran as follows. Repertoire TCRs were checked for matches against a reference library of SARS-CoV-2-specific TCRs that had been generated using the MIRA antigen-specificity platform. Breadth was defined as the fraction of unique TCRs that were SARS-CoV-2-associated. Depth was defined as the fraction of total T cells that were SARS-CoV-2-associated. Using the MIRA data, every spike-specific TCR was mapped to the spike region that the TCR reacted to and assigned to either a CD4 or a CD8 class. Log10-transformed breadth and depth values were compared by one-way ANOVA with Sidak's multiple comparisons tests. TCRdb took this table from immuneACCESS and kept in-frame rearrangements with V and J called. Such tables lack part of the clones; where checked against another copy, unresolved V genes explain under half of the gap, and the rest is unexplained. The V and J calls and clone size come from that table; D and trimming were worked out from the DNA. The sample table records about 170,000 clones; 70% to 90% of these occur just once. Of the sample, around 1% falls within the top ten clones.

The data originate from a study of T cell responses to AZD1222 COVID-19 vaccine (dated by TCRdb to about 2021). Regarding the complete study: TCR sequencing covered 230 or so trial participants: 207 given two doses of AZD1222 and 26 given two doses of MenACWY control vaccine. Trial participants were enrolled by age into subgroups of 18-55, 56-69 and 70-plus years, and about 150, 27 and 61 TCR-sequenced participants, respectively, were included in these subgroups. Study-wide findings and limitations: Conclusions about previously exposed vaccinees are limited because only six or seven AZD1222 recipients were SARS-CoV-2 seropositive at baseline. Because no day 14 peak-response samples were available, the repertoires could be characterized only after the peak T cell response. Epitopes outside the regions mutated in the B.1.351 and B.1.1.7 variants were reportedly recognized by nearly half of the unique spike-specific TCRs. After two AZD1222 doses, spike-specific TCR breadth and depth were significantly higher than at day 0 and than in MenACWY recipients. Participants were mostly white British, with more females than males. The authors suggested clonal diversity may have been underestimated. Vaccine-associated CD4 TCRs spanned the whole spike protein, with dominant responses in regions 160-218 and 743-854. In the small 56-69-year group, the increase in depth fell short of significance, most likely because of low power.

The germline V gene yields WSHSY for CDR1 and SAAADI for CDR2. Trimming takes 10 bases off V and 10 bases off J; junction bases not matched to a gene: 12. Reading from cysteine to phenylalanine, the CDR3 counts 13 amino acids. Only the CDR3 part of the read is kept: 39 bases, read in frame from the first base. The time point label here, explained by the study, means: about 28 days (+/-7) after the second vaccine dose. Because spike-specific TCR depth and breadth did not differ between the two schedules, AZD1222 recipients who got a second dose at roughly 4 weeks were pooled with those who got a second dose at roughly 12 weeks. Samples from vaccinated people were obtained from the UK trials COV001 and COV002, which included a single-blind randomized controlled phase 2/3 trial of AZD1222 (ChAdOx1 nCoV-19) in healthy adults. Trial participant PBMC samples were collected at day 0 and day 28 after the second dose for TCRbeta chain sequencing.

The chain uses TRBV10-2 and TRBJ2-4; 8 bases in the junction line up with TRBD1. This specimen was peripheral blood, taken 28 days after the second AZD1222 dose. The receptor comes from an adult who received the AZD1222 COVID-19 vaccine. The nucleotides read TGCGCCATCCGAAGGGACAGGCAAGGTATTCAGTACTTC. Translated, this is CAIRRDRQGIQYF.